These 23 T cell receptor beta chains share one sample of origin, sequenced in a study of human T cells and chemical hapten exposure. TCRdb reanalysed the 5' RACE reads using MiXCR and keeps one entry per CDR3 protein. Of roughly 110,000 distinct CDR3 sequences in the sample, around 20% were seen once. Extraction of total RNA was performed on unfractionated whole blood. These receptors all come from a human donor in good health.

This clonotype has only a few counts. The rearrangement links TRBV6-5 to TRBJ2-5; TRBD2 matches 12 bases. J lost 7 bases, V lost 5 bases, and 8 bases had no gene match. This CDR3 has 15 amino acids. The germline V gene has CDR1 MNHEY and CDR2 SVGAGI. The CDR3 DNA follows: TGTGCCAGCAGTCAAGGACTAGCGGGACGAGGGACCCAGTACTTC. Residues: CASSQGLAGRGTQYF.

The V call is TRBV29-1, the J call TRBJ1-1; no firm D call. Per the germline V gene, CDR1 is SQVTM and CDR2 is ANQGSEA. CDR3 length equals 14 residues. The chain's CDR3 is CRGFEGRRFTEAFF. CDR3 DNA: TGCAGAGGGTTCGAGGGCAGGCGATTCACTGAAGCTTTCTTT.

There are a few counts of this clonotype. The J gene is TRBJ2-7, the V gene TRBV5-1; no clear D gene. CDR1 is SGHRS, CDR2 YFSETQ, per germline. CDR3 size: 10 residues. Trimming shortened V by 3 bases and J by 7 bases, and 5 bases separated the two germline ends. The CDR3 reads CASSSQEQYF. CDR3 bases: TGCGCCAGCAGCTCCCAGGAGCAGTACTTC. The full variable domain, rest sourced from reference TRBV5-1 and TRBJ2-7, is KAGVTQTPRYLIKTRGQQVTLSCSPISGHRSVSWYQQTPGQGLQFLFEYFSETQRNKGNFPGRFSGRQFSNSRSEMNVSTLELGDSALYLCASSSQEQYFGPGTRLTVT.

The gene calls are TRBV29-1 and TRBJ1-3; D call uncertain. CDR3 size: 17 residues. V gave up 4 bases and J gave up 0 bases, with 19 bases separating them. Germline-derived CDR1 and CDR2 are SQVTM and ANQGSEA. Here the CDR3 reads CSVALPDGTLSGNTIYF. CDR3 nucleotide sequence: TGCAGCGTTGCACTCCCGGACGGAACCCTCTCTGGAAACACCATATATTTT.

The chain employs TRBV20-1 and TRBJ1-6, with D maybe TRBD1 (5 bases). The CDR3 consists of 14 residues. The V gene lost 3 bases and the J gene lost 7 bases, with 13 bases spanning the gap. Germline CDR1 is DFQATT and CDR2 is SNEGSKA (reference sequence). The CDR3 nucleotides are TGCAGTGCTAGTATTCAGGGACCGAATTCACCCCTCCACTTT. It specifies CSASIQGPNSPLHF.

This clonotype was seen a handful of times. The chain links TRBV4-1 to TRBJ2-3, with TRBD2 matching 7 bases. The germline gives CDR1 MGHRA, CDR2 YSYEKL. Trimming removed 4 bases from V and 4 bases from J; junction bases left unmatched: 14. The CDR3 is made up of 17 amino acids. CDR3 sequence (DNA): TGCGCCAGCAGCCCGCGTGCCCGCGGGAGATCCTCAGATACGCAGTATTTT. This sequence encodes CASSPRARGRSSDTQYF.

This clonotype was counted between two and nine times. The V gene is TRBV6-5, the J gene TRBJ1-6; D unresolved. CDR3 size: 15 residues. CDR1 and CDR2 (germline): MNHEY, SVGAGI. The germline V and J ends were trimmed by 7 bases and 0 bases, with 10 bases remaining between them. The CDR3 nucleotides read TGTGCCAGCAAGGGATTGAGCTCCTATAATTCACCCCTCCACTTT. Protein product: CASKGLSSYNSPLHF.

The rearrangement joins TRBV7-2 to TRBJ2-1; 11 bases fit TRBD2. Germline trimming cut 1 base from V and 6 bases from J; bases unmatched to any gene: 2. CDR3 size: 15 residues. Germline-derived CDR1 and CDR2 are SGHTA and FQGNSA. Here the CDR3 DNA reads TGTGCCAGCAGCTTAGTAGCGGGAGGGCCCAATGAGCAGTTCTTC. Amino acid sequence: CASSLVAGGPNEQFF.

This clonotype was counted only a few times. J is TRBJ2-1 and V is TRBV13; tentative D call: TRBD2 (6 bases). The germline V gene encodes CDR1 PRHDT and CDR2 FYEKMQ (reference sequence). CDR3 length: 16 amino acids. V lost 0 bases to trimming and J lost 4 bases, with 13 bases between them. As DNA, the CDR3 is TGTGCCAGCAGCTTAGGCTTGGGGGGAATATACAATGAGCAGTTCTTC. Protein product: CASSLGLGGIYNEQFF.

This clonotype was counted between two and nine times. The V gene is TRBV4-1, the J gene TRBJ2-5; D tentatively fits TRBD1 or TRBD2 (5 bases each). The V and J ends lost 5 bases and 1 base respectively, with 14 bases between them. There are 15 residues in the CDR3. Germline lookup yields CDR1 MGHRA and CDR2 YSYEKL. Here the CDR3 DNA reads TGCGCCAGCAGCGCAAACCGGGACCTCCAAGAGACCCAGTACTTC. Protein product: CASSANRDLQETQYF.

The chain uses TRBV6-1 and TRBJ2-7; tentatively, D is TRBD2 (5 bases). In germline, CDR1 is MNHNS, CDR2 SASEGT. CDR3 length: 13 amino acids. V was trimmed by 5 bases and J by 4 bases, leaving 12 bases between them. The DNA of the CDR3 is TGTGCCAGCAGTACACTGGAGGATTACGAGCAGTACTTC. It encodes CASSTLEDYEQYF.

This clonotype was counted a few times. The chain joins TRBV29-1 to TRBJ2-5; no reliable D call. The CDR3 covers 14 residues. Germline V CDR1 and CDR2: SQVTM, ANQGSEA. V lost 4 bases to trimming and J lost 1 base, with 13 bases between them. The CDR3 is CSVVGPSRQETQYF. In DNA form, the CDR3 reads TGCAGCGTTGTTGGACCGTCCCGCCAAGAGACCCAGTACTTC.

The chain recombines TRBV5-1 with TRBJ2-3, with D possibly matching TRBD2 (5 bases). This CDR3 has 16 amino acids. Germline V gene data show CDR1 as SGHRS and CDR2 as YFSETQ. V was trimmed by 0 bases and J by 4 bases, leaving 15 bases between them. CDR3 residues: CASSLAGEFRSDTQYF. CDR3 coding DNA: TGCGCCAGCAGCTTGGCCGGGGAGTTCAGATCAGATACGCAGTATTTT.

This chain joins TRBV12-3 or TRBV12-4 and TRBJ2-1; D unclear. There are 10 residues in the CDR3. With 3 bases removed from V and 9 bases from J, the gap between germline ends came to 3 bases. This CDR3 is CASSFGEQFF. CDR3 nucleotide sequence: TGTGCCAGCAGTTTCGGTGAGCAGTTCTTC.

The CDR3 DNA reads TGTGCCTGGAATAAAGCGGGGCTTAACACCGGGGAGCTGTTTTTT. This gives the protein CAWNKAGLNTGELFF. This chain uses TRBV30 with TRBJ2-2; 7 nucleotides line up with TRBD2. The CDR3 runs 15 residues. CDR1 is GTSNPN and CDR2 is SVGIG in the germline V gene (reference sequence). V was clipped by 4 bases and J by 2 bases; unmatched bases: 7.

This chain uses TRBV6-5 with TRBJ2-2; no definite D call. This CDR3 region has 12 residues. CDR1 and CDR2 from the germline V gene are MNHEY and SVGAGI. The germline V and J ends were trimmed by 6 bases and 2 bases, with 4 bases remaining between them. Here the CDR3 DNA reads TGTGCCAGCAGGGTTAACACCGGGGAGCTGTTTTTT. This sequence encodes CASRVNTGELFF.

This clonotype was detected a few times. The gene calls are TRBV27 and TRBJ2-5, with D perhaps matching TRBD1 (5 bases). CDR3 length: 15 amino acids. Per the germline V gene, CDR1 is MNHEY and CDR2 is SMNVEV (reference sequence). The V end lost 1 base, the J end lost 3 bases, and 12 bases lay between the germline ends. This CDR3 reads CASSLWGWIEETQYF. CDR3 DNA: TGTGCCAGCAGTTTATGGGGCTGGATAGAAGAGACCCAGTACTTC.

The J gene is TRBJ1-2, the V gene TRBV9; D is ambiguous. This CDR3 is built from 14 residues. V was shortened by 2 bases and J by 1 base, with 9 bases between the two germline ends. The germline gives CDR1 SGDLS, CDR2 YYNGEE. The CDR3 DNA follows: TGTGCCAGCAGCGTTTTAGACTTTAACTATGGCTACACCTTC. This sequence encodes CASSVLDFNYGYTF.

V is TRBV29-1 and J is TRBJ2-1, with 9 bases that match TRBD1. Germline V lookup: CDR1 SQVTM, CDR2 ANQGSEA. J lost 4 bases, V lost 4 bases, and 8 bases had no gene match. The CDR3 sequence is 15 residues long. This chain's CDR3 is CSVAKGQGPYNEQFF. CDR3 bases: TGCAGCGTTGCTAAAGGACAGGGGCCGTACAATGAGCAGTTCTTC.

This clonotype has at least ten counts. The V and J genes are TRBV4-2 and TRBJ2-7; 12 nucleotides align to TRBD2. There are 15 residues in the CDR3. Germline CDR1 reads LGHNA; CDR2 reads YNFKEQ. J gave up 5 bases and V 4 bases, and 6 bases lay outside the gene matches. CDR3 protein: CASSRLAGVSDEQYF. The CDR3 DNA is TGTGCCAGCAGCCGACTAGCGGGAGTTTCCGACGAGCAGTACTTC.

This chain joins TRBV20-1 and TRBJ1-4; 8 positions agree with TRBD1. Germline values: CDR1 DFQATT, CDR2 SNEGSKA (reference sequence). The CDR3 sequence is 16 residues long. The ends lost 3 bases at V and 0 bases at J; junction bases unmatched: 6. The CDR3 DNA reads TGCAGTGCTAGGGACAGGGTCGTATCAACTAATGAAAAACTGTTTTTT. Protein product: CSARDRVVSTNEKLFF.

There are a few counts of this clonotype. The chain carries TRBV6-5 and TRBJ1-3; D is unresolved. Germline V gene sequence: CDR1 MNHEY, CDR2 SVGAGI. The V gene lost 8 bases and the J gene lost 1 base, with 18 bases spanning the gap. The CDR3 totals 16 residues. The DNA of the CDR3 is TGTGCCAGCGGGTCGGCAGGTTTTGGGTCTGGAAACACCATATATTTT. Its protein is CASGSAGFGSGNTIYF.

This clonotype was found a few times. The gene calls are TRBV4-1 and TRBJ2-6; TRBD1 might be the D (5 bases). V was clipped by 1 base and J by 2 bases, with 12 bases between them. This CDR3 has 17 residues. Germline lookup yields CDR1 MGHRA and CDR2 YSYEKL. CDR3 amino acids: CASSQVIARAGANVLTF. DNA of the CDR3: TGCGCCAGCAGCCAAGTGATAGCCAGGGCTGGGGCCAACGTCCTGACTTTC.